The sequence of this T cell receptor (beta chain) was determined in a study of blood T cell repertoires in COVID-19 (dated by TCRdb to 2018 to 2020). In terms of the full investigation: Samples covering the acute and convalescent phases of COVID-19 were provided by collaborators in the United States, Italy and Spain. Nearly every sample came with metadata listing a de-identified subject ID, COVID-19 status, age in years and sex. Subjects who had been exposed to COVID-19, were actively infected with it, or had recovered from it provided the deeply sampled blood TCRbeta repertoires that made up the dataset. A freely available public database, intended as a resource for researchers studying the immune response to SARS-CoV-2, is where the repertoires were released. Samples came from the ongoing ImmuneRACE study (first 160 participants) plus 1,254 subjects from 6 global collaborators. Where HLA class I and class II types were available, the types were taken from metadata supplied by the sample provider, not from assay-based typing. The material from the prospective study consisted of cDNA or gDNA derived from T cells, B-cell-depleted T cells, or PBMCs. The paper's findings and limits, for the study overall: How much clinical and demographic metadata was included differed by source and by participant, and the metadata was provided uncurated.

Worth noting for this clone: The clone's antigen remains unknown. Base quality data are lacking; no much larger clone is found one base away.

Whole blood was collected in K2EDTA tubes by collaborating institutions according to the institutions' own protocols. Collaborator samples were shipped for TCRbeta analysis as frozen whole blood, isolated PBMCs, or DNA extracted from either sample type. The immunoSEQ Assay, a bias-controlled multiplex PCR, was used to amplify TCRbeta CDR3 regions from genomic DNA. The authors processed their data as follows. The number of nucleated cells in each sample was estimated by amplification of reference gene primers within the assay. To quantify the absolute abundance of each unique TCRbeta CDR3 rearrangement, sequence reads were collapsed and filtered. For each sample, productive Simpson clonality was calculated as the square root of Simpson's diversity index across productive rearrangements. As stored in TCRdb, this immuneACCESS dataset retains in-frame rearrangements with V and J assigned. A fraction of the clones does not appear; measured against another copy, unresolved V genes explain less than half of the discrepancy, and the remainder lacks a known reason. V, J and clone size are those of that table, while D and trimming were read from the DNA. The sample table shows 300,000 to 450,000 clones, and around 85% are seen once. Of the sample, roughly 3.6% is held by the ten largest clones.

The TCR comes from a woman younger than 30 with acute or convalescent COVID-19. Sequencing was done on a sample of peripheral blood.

The CDR3 is CASSWETSGAPSTDTQYF. The bases are TGCGCCAGCAGCTGGGAGACTAGCGGGGCTCCTAGCACAGATACGCAGTATTTT. The chain is encoded by TRBV5-1 joined to TRBJ2-3, and 11 bases in between align with TRBD2. The germline V gene yields SGHRS for CDR1 and YFSETQ for CDR2. V and J are trimmed by 3 bases and 0 bases, and the gene matches miss 9 bases of the junction. From the cysteine through the phenylalanine, the CDR3 covers 18 amino acids. The DNA shown is the 54-base CDR3, in frame from base 1.